This TCR beta chain originates from a study of blood T cell repertoires in COVID-19. Across the study: The study drew acute and convalescent COVID-19 samples from the United States, Italy and Spain.

The data were produced by immunoSEQ multiplex PCR, yet TCRdb's version contains in-frame clones alone and is incomplete. The profile shows a few hundred thousand clones, around 90% of them singletons. Deletions cut 3 bases from V and 7 bases from J, with 10 bases between. Germline CDR1 and CDR2: LNHNV and YYDKDF (reference sequence). The CDR3 is 13 residues long. Living in about 25 US areas, the participants were between roughly 18 and 90 years of age. The chain recombines TRBV15 with TRBJ1-5; D is uncertain. The clonotype originates from a woman under 30 who had recovered from COVID-19. Material: PBMCs or T cells enriched from blood (not recorded which). This CDR3 is CATSRSLEQPQHF. The CDR3 DNA is TGTGCCACCAGCAGGTCCCTGGAGCAGCCCCAGCATTTT. Combining the CDR3 with reference TRBV15 and TRBJ1-5 gives the whole variable domain DAMVIQNPRYQVTQFGKPVTLSCSQTLNHNVMYWYQQKSSQAPKLLFHYYDKDFNNEADTPDNFQSRRPNTSFCFLDIRSPGLGDTAMYLCATSRSLEQPQHFGDGTRLSIL.